This T cell receptor (beta chain) was identified in a study of post-analysis software for immune sequencing data. Study-level points and caveats: Higher frequency in patients than in controls was seen for about five TRBV segments, with TRBV5-6, TRBV5-1 and TRBV20-1 among them. A significant reduction in normalized Chao1 diversity was observed in multiple sclerosis patients versus controls.

This clonotype was detected only a few times. Antigen: not known. cDNA libraries for TCR beta contained unique molecular identifiers. TCRdb reprocessed the PCR reads via MiXCR and lists one record per CDR3 protein. The table has more than 350,000 distinct CDR3 sequences, approximately 39% seen once; the top ten hold approximately 7.1%. Between the trimmed V and J ends, which lost 6 bases and 8 bases, there was a span of 14 bases. The CDR3 extends over 13 amino acids. CDR1 and CDR2 (germline): MNHEY, SVGEGT. This receptor was obtained from a girl aged 2 to 10 with multiple sclerosis. V usage is TRBV6-2 or TRBV6-3 and J usage is TRBJ2-4; D call uncertain. Source material: blood. The CDR3 DNA reads TGTGCCAGCAGACCTGTGGTCCGGGACATTCAGTACTTC. This codes for CASRPVVRDIQYF.